This passage covers 27 T cell receptor beta chains from one sample sequenced in a study of blood T cell repertoires in COVID-19. The assay was immunoSEQ multiplex PCR, and TCRdb's table has in-frame clones only and misses some. The table lists about 50,000 clones, 75% to 95% of them singletons, with around 6.5% in the top ten. The specimen was peripheral blood. Receptor source: a man aged 45 to 65 with active COVID-19.

The chain recombines TRBV5-4 with TRBJ2-7, with 8 positions matching TRBD2. Germline assignment: CDR1 SGHNT and CDR2 YYREEE (reference sequence). The V gene end was trimmed by 4 bases and the J gene end by 5 bases; junction bases not matched to a gene: 11. This CDR3 has 15 amino acids. The CDR3 is CASSLKRERDHEQYF. In DNA, the CDR3 is TGTGCCAGCAGCCTAAAGCGGGAGAGGGACCACGAGCAGTACTTC.

The chain uses TRBV7-2 and TRBJ2-5; 8 bases match TRBD1. Germline CDR1 and CDR2: SGHTA and FQGNSA. V was pared by 2 bases and J by 4 bases, with 12 bases of the junction left unmatched. The CDR3 has 17 amino acids. The CDR3, as DNA: TGTGCCAGCAGCTTACCCCTGTGGGGGGACAGGATAGAGACCCAGTACTTC. Translated: CASSLPLWGDRIETQYF. The entire variable domain, with the rest obtained from reference TRBV7-2 and TRBJ2-5, is as follows: GAGVSQSPSNKVTEKGKDVELRCDPISGHTALYWYRQSLGQGLEFLIYFQGNSAPDKSGLPSDRFSAERTGGSVSTLTIQRTQQEDSAVYLCASSLPLWGDRIETQYFGPGTRLLVL.

This sequence joins TRBV2 and TRBJ1-5, with D possibly TRBD1 on 6 matching bases. Trimming removed 10 bases at V and 0 bases at J, with 16 bases between. CDR1 is SNHLY, CDR2 FYNNEI, per germline. The CDR3 has 15 residues. The CDR3 reads CATRAGDNSNQPQHF. The CDR3, as DNA: TGTGCCACCAGGGCAGGGGACAATAGCAATCAGCCCCAGCATTTT.

This clone was observed once. V is TRBV5-1 and J is TRBJ2-7; maybe TRBD1 (5 bases). The CDR3 sequence is 13 residues long. Germline CDR1 SGHRS, CDR2 YFSETQ. V gave up 0 bases and J gave up 4 bases, with 8 bases separating them. The chain's CDR3 is CASSLEGDYEQYF. In nucleotides, the CDR3 is TGCGCCAGCAGCTTGGAAGGGGATTACGAGCAGTACTTC.

The gene calls are TRBV9 and TRBJ2-2; TRBD2 matches 15 bases. With V trimmed by 3 bases and J by 4 bases, 10 bases remained unmatched. The CDR3 consists of 19 residues. Germline-derived CDR1 and CDR2 are SGDLS and YYNGEE. The CDR3 nucleotides are TGTGCCAGCAGCGACCTCGGGACTAGCGGGGGGTACCTCACCGGGGAGCTGTTTTTT. Its translation: CASSDLGTSGGYLTGELFF.

This sequence joins TRBV10-3 and TRBJ2-3; D is possibly TRBD1 (6 bases). CDR3 size: 15 residues. Germline V gene data show CDR1 as ENHRY and CDR2 as SYGVKD. The ends were cut back, 7 bases at V and 6 bases at J, with 20 bases in the middle. This CDR3 reads CAIKERDTPPDTQYF. In DNA form, the CDR3 reads TGTGCCATCAAGGAAAGGGACACTCCCCCCGATACGCAGTATTTT.

The chain couples TRBV28 to TRBJ1-2; D might be TRBD1 (6 bases). The V and J ends lost 4 bases and 7 bases respectively, with 13 bases between them. CDR1 and CDR2 from the germline V gene are MDHEN and SYDVKM. The CDR3 spans 13 residues. The CDR3 nucleotides read TGTGCCAGCAGTTCCCCAAGGACAGTTGGCTACACCTTC. Its protein is CASSSPRTVGYTF.

The chain combines TRBV19 with TRBJ1-5, with 8 bases identical to TRBD1. Germline CDR1 reads LNHDA; CDR2 reads SQIVND (reference sequence). The CDR3 is 15 residues long. Trimming removed 5 bases from V and 4 bases from J; junction bases left unmatched: 7. Here the CDR3 DNA reads TGTGCCAGTAGTTACTCGGGACAGGCGAATCAGCCCCAGCATTTT. Translation gives CASSYSGQANQPQHF.

This chain links TRBV2 with TRBJ2-1; 7 nucleotides line up with TRBD2. This CDR3 is 14 amino acids long. V lost 7 bases and J lost 12; bases outside the gene matches: 15. Germline lookup yields CDR1 SNHLY and CDR2 FYNNEI. The CDR3 sequence: CASIGGRIRSGQFF. The CDR3 nucleotides are TGTGCCAGCATAGGCGGGAGAATAAGGAGTGGGCAGTTCTTC. Based on the CDR3 plus reference TRBV2 and TRBJ2-1, the full variable domain is EPEVTQTPSHQVTQMGQEVILRCVPISNHLYFYWYRQILGQKVEFLVSFYNNEISEKSEIFDDQFSVERPDGSNFTLKIRSTKLEDSAMYFCASIGGRIRSGQFFGPGTRLTVL.

The chain carries TRBV28 and TRBJ2-7, with TRBD2 identical over 8 bases. The trim removed 6 bases at V and 4 bases at J, leaving 8 bases unmatched. This CDR3 spans 14 amino acids. Germline CDR1 MDHEN, CDR2 SYDVKM. CDR3 sequence reads: CASSHRGGNYEQYF. In DNA, the CDR3 is TGTGCCAGCAGCCATCGGGGGGGGAATTACGAGCAGTACTTC.

The chain links TRBV2 to TRBJ1-1; D uncertain. Germline CDR1 SNHLY, CDR2 FYNNEI. With 7 bases removed from V and 4 bases from J, the gap between germline ends came to 13 bases. CDR3 length: 13 amino acids. CDR3 residues: CASTRTVATEAFF. CDR3 bases: TGTGCCAGCACAAGGACTGTGGCCACTGAAGCTTTCTTT.

J is TRBJ1-1 and V is TRBV29-1; 7 positions agree with TRBD1. The CDR3 covers 11 residues. CDR1 is SQVTM, CDR2 ANQGSEA, per germline. Germline trimming cut 5 bases from V and 4 bases from J; bases unmatched to any gene: 1. The CDR3 loop reads CSVSGGTEAFF. The CDR3 coding sequence is TGCAGCGTTTCAGGGGGCACTGAAGCTTTCTTT.

V gene TRBV6-5 combines with J gene TRBJ1-5; D remains ambiguous. Germline V gene sequence: CDR1 MNHEY, CDR2 SVGAGI. This CDR3 has 14 residues. Trimming removed 8 bases from V and 0 bases from J, with 11 bases in between. CDR3 protein: CASAASNSNQPQHF. CDR3 in DNA: TGTGCCAGCGCGGCATCGAATAGCAATCAGCCCCAGCATTTT.

The chain joins TRBV11-2 to TRBJ1-2, with D perhaps TRBD1 (5 bases). CDR3 length equals 14 residues. Trimming pared 0 bases from V and 2 bases from J, leaving 7 bases between. Germline V lookup: CDR1 SGHAT, CDR2 FQNNGV. CDR3 coding DNA: TGTGCCAGCAGCTTAGATGCAGGGAACTATGGCTACACCTTC. The encoded protein is CASSLDAGNYGYTF.

The chain recombines TRBV11-1 with TRBJ2-7; 9 bases line up with TRBD1. This CDR3 contains 15 residues. The ends lost 2 bases at V and 3 bases at J; junction bases unmatched: 5. Germline loops: CDR1 SGHAT, CDR2 FQDESV (reference sequence). In DNA form, the CDR3 reads TGTGCCAGCAGCTTATCCGGACAGGGGCTCTACGAGCAGTACTTC. It translates to CASSLSGQGLYEQYF.

The rearrangement joins TRBV7-2 to TRBJ2-2; D perhaps matches TRBD1 (7 bases). Trimming took off 7 bases at V and 6 bases at J, with 24 bases between the two ends. The CDR3 length is 17 residues. Germline CDR1 is SGHTA and CDR2 is FQGNSA. CDR3 residues: CASKQLGRGAMAGELFF. The CDR3 DNA is TGTGCCAGCAAGCAGTTGGGCAGGGGGGCAATGGCCGGGGAGCTGTTTTTT.

This rearrangement joins TRBV5-1 to TRBJ2-3; 8 bases match TRBD2. CDR1 and CDR2 (germline): SGHRS, YFSETQ. This CDR3 has 15 amino acids. V was clipped by 2 bases and J by 1 base; unmatched bases: 3. The CDR3 loop reads CASSFGRGGTDTQYF. CDR3 DNA sequence: TGCGCCAGCAGCTTTGGGCGGGGGGGCACAGATACGCAGTATTTT.

This sequence joins TRBV11-3 and TRBJ2-2; 7 bases match TRBD1. Germline CDR1 SGHNT, CDR2 YENEEA. The CDR3 covers 15 residues. Losses at the gene ends were 1 base for V and 6 bases for J; bases not matched to a gene: 5. The DNA of the CDR3 is TGTGCCAGCAGCTTAGCCGCAGGGGGTGCCGGGGAGCTGTTTTTT. This sequence encodes CASSLAAGGAGELFF.

The chain joins TRBV4-1 to TRBJ2-5, with 8 positions matching TRBD2. Losses at the gene ends were 4 bases for V and 5 bases for J; bases not matched to a gene: 6. Germline lookup yields CDR1 MGHRA and CDR2 YSYEKL. This CDR3 is built from 14 residues. The CDR3 DNA is TGCGCCAGCAGCCCCGAGCGGGGGCGTGAGACCCAGTACTTC. Amino acid sequence: CASSPERGRETQYF.

The J gene is TRBJ2-7, the V gene TRBV29-1; 8 nucleotides align to TRBD2. CDR3 size: 12 residues. V was pared by 1 base and J by 5 bases, with 1 base of the junction left unmatched. The germline V gene has CDR1 SQVTM and CDR2 ANQGSEA. Here the CDR3 reads CSVEGAGDEQYF. The CDR3 DNA reads TGCAGCGTTGAAGGAGCGGGGGACGAGCAGTACTTC.

This chain joins TRBV6-6 and TRBJ1-2; no definite D call. Deletions cut 8 bases from V and 0 bases from J, with 13 bases between. CDR1 MNHNY and CDR2 SVGAGI come from the germline V gene (reference sequence). The CDR3 has 14 amino acids. The CDR3 here is CASGAGGTNYGYTF. The CDR3 DNA reads as TGTGCCAGCGGTGCAGGAGGGACTAACTATGGCTACACCTTC.

This clone is judged medium-sized. V and J are TRBV4-3 and TRBJ1-3; 9 bases agree with TRBD1. With 1 base clipped from V and 4 bases from J, the junction kept 5 bases outside the gene matches. Germline CDR1 reads LGHNA; CDR2 reads YSLEER. The CDR3 extends over 16 amino acids. The CDR3 here is CASSQGTGTGGNTIYF. DNA for the CDR3: TGCGCCAGCAGCCAAGGAACCGGGACAGGGGGAAACACCATATATTTT.

V and J are TRBV11-2 and TRBJ2-7; weak D call: TRBD2 (6 bases). The CDR3 loop spans 14 amino acids. Germline V CDR1 and CDR2: SGHAT, FQNNGV. Trimming cost V 3 bases and J 7 bases, with 16 bases left between them. The CDR3 DNA reads TGTGCCAGCAGCTTGGGCCGCGGGGTAGGGGAGCAGTACTTC. Its translation is CASSLGRGVGEQYF.

The V gene is TRBV20-1, the J gene TRBJ2-3, with D hard to call. Germline CDR1 and CDR2: DFQATT and SNEGSKA (reference sequence). The CDR3 runs to 10 residues. This chain's CDR3 is CATSTDTQYF. The CDR3 nucleotides read TGCGCGACTAGCACAGATACGCAGTATTTT.

The rearrangement joins TRBV2 to TRBJ1-5; no definite D call. V lost 8 bases and J lost 0, with 8 bases in between. The germline V gene encodes CDR1 SNHLY and CDR2 FYNNEI. The CDR3 loop spans 13 amino acids. In DNA, the CDR3 is TGTGCCAGCTGTCGGGGTAGCAATCAGCCCCAGCATTTT. Translation: CASCRGSNQPQHF. Full variable domain (rest looked up from reference TRBV2 and TRBJ1-5): EPEVTQTPSHQVTQMGQEVILRCVPISNHLYFYWYRQILGQKVEFLVSFYNNEISEKSEIFDDQFSVERPDGSNFTLKIRSTKLEDSAMYFCASCRGSNQPQHFGDGTRLSIL.

The chain links TRBV18 to TRBJ1-1, with TRBD1 matching over 8 bases. CDR1 and CDR2 from the germline V gene are KGHSH and LQKENI. The junction had 9 bases not matched to a gene; V was cut back by 3 bases and J by 3 bases. This CDR3 is built from 16 residues. CDR3 amino acids: CASSPFQGAGHTEAFF. In nucleotides, the CDR3 is TGTGCCAGCTCACCGTTTCAGGGGGCCGGGCACACTGAAGCTTTCTTT.

The chain recombines TRBV6-5 with TRBJ1-4; 7 bases agree with TRBD1. Trimming at V came to 6 bases and at J to 5 bases, leaving 3 bases not matched to a gene. Germline V gene lookup returns CDR1 MNHEY and CDR2 SVGAGI. The CDR3 has 13 residues. CDR3 sequence (DNA): TGTGCCAGCAGAATGACAGGGAATGAAAAACTGTTTTTT. This gives the protein CASRMTGNEKLFF.